Listed below are T cell receptor beta chains from one sample, sequenced in a study of CD8+CD57+ T cells in acquired aplastic anemia. TCRdb itself ran the reads through MiXCR, one entry per CDR3 protein. The sample comprises approximately 70,000 distinct CDR3 sequences, about 54% of which are singletons, and 2.5% rests with the top ten. Sequences were obtained from sorted CD4+, CD8+, or CD8+CD57+ T cells (not recorded which) from PBMCs. These TCRs come from a human donor in good health, serving as a control. Both conserved end residues are part of each CDR3.

J | V | CDR3
TRBJ2-6 | TRBV27 | CASSSYRGRGSGANVLTF
TRBJ2-1 | TRBV5-1 | CASSAGLAGANEQFF
TRBJ2-3 | TRBV9 | CASSVEWSTDTQYF
TRBJ1-2 | TRBV20-1 | CSAAPILTGTQDYGYTF
TRBJ1-1 | TRBV29-1 | CSVEGGGYAFF
TRBJ1-1 | TRBV27 | CASSSRTTDTEAFF
TRBJ1-3 | TRBV9 | CASSRAGTGENTIYF
TRBJ2-3 | TRBV19 | CASRRVSTDTQYF
TRBJ1-2 | TRBV7-2 | CASSLSLYGYTF
TRBJ2-7 | TRBV30 | CAWTEGGARSSQYF
TRBJ2-7 | TRBV10-3 | CASSRSDGDEYF
TRBJ2-7 | TRBV20-1 | CSARDSPDYEQYF
TRBJ1-1 | TRBV2 | CASSERGVTEAFF
TRBJ1-5 | TRBV2 | CASRRDSLRNQPQHF
TRBJ2-5 | TRBV2 | CASSGTTQYF
TRBJ2-3 | TRBV18 | CASSLRDTYTDTQYF
TRBJ1-5 | TRBV6-1 | CASKLGDQPQHF
TRBJ2-7 | TRBV25-1 | CASTPSSSSYEQYF
TRBJ2-5 | TRBV2 | CATVGLALTGETQYF
TRBJ2-5 | TRBV19 | CASSIGTSGGQETQYF
TRBJ2-5 | TRBV7-6 | CASSSLLAGGPGETQYF
TRBJ2-7 | TRBV4-2 | CASSQSNGTGGHEQYF
TRBJ2-2 | TRBV12-3/TRBV12-4 | CASSKRSGAPNTGELFF
TRBJ1-1 | TRBV19 | CASSLEGRVGTEAFF
TRBJ2-3 | TRBV5-1 | CASSSLVSDTQYF
TRBJ1-2 | TRBV29-1 | CSAIQVYGYTF
TRBJ2-7 | TRBV15 | CATSRGGVSYEQYF
TRBJ1-4 | TRBV5-5 | CASSPRGTGVEKLFF
TRBJ2-7 | TRBV3-1 | CPSSQRGQGRPYGQYF
TRBJ2-3 | TRBV24-1 | CATSDWAGGPDTQYF
TRBJ2-5 | TRBV9 | CASSVGRETQYF
TRBJ2-3 | TRBV20-1 | CSAGLAGRGDTQYF
TRBJ1-2 | TRBV5-6 | CASSRTGSYGYTF
TRBJ2-3 | TRBV20-1 | CSYRSVRTDTQYF
TRBJ2-7 | TRBV4-1 | CASSQDDVSYEQYF
TRBJ2-1 | TRBV12-3/TRBV12-4 | CASTELSKASPKFF
TRBJ2-5 | TRBV7-9 | CASSPATGEETQYF
TRBJ2-5 | TRBV20-1 | CSARVARGQETQYF
TRBJ2-2 | TRBV18 | CASPSQGRGTGELFF
TRBJ1-1 | TRBV24-1 | CATSDDIRDRANTEAFF
TRBJ2-7 | TRBV7-3 | CASSLDQGATEQYF
TRBJ1-1 | TRBV11-3 | CASSLPRNTEAFF
TRBJ2-1 | TRBV10-1 | CASSHVGGGNEQFF
TRBJ1-4 | TRBV11-1 | CASSLGVGTGVATNEKLFF
TRBJ1-3 | TRBV19 | CASTTTGTGNTIYF
TRBJ1-6 | TRBV19 | CASSIVQGSSSPLHF
TRBJ2-7 | TRBV24-1 | CATSDTGSSINEQYF
TRBJ1-5 | TRBV6-5 | CASSNPNQPQHF
TRBJ1-2 | TRBV19 | CASSMTGRNDGYTF
TRBJ2-7 | TRBV29-1 | CSARTLTGTYEQYF
TRBJ2-7 | TRBV11-3 | CASSSRTSGSREQYF
TRBJ2-5 | TRBV19 | CASRRTETQYF
TRBJ2-3 | TRBV18 | CASSPSIAGVSADTQYF
TRBJ2-2 | TRBV19 | CASSRTVTGELFF
TRBJ1-5 | TRBV12-3/TRBV12-4 | CASTYRALSNQPQHF